Listed below are T cell receptor beta chains from one sample, sequenced in a study of CDR3 diversity in severe acne. Using its own MiXCR run on the PCR reads, TCRdb lists one record per CDR3 protein. This table holds approximately 90,000 distinct CDR3 sequences, roughly half found once. The source material was blood. These TCRs come from a male donor in good health, serving as a control. Both conserved end residues are part of each CDR3. D genes are given only for firm matches. The size of a clone is reported for some rows only, either as once, few or many, or as a class for expanded clones.

abundance,j_gene,v_gene,d_gene,CDR3aa,CDR3nt
-,TRBJ2-1,TRBV20-1,TRBD2,CSASLGLAGLYNEQFF,TGCAGTGCTAGCTTAGGACTAGCGGGGCTCTACAATGAGCAGTTCTTC
many,TRBJ2-1,TRBV29-1,TRBD2,CSVPTSGGLNEQFF,TGCAGCGTCCCAACTAGCGGGGGGTTGAATGAGCAGTTCTTC
-,TRBJ1-1,TRBV10-3,-,CASSPLETETEAFF,TGTGCCAGCAGCCCCCTCGAGACAGAGACTGAAGCTTTCTTT
-,TRBJ1-1,TRBV13,TRBD1,CASSPGTDYMNTEALF,TGTGCCAGCAGCCCCGGGACAGACTACATGAACACTGAAGCTCTCTTT
-,TRBJ2-5,TRBV7-9,TRBD1,CASSFPTGHETQYF,TGTGCCAGCAGCTTCCCGACAGGGCACGAGACCCAGTACTTC
-,TRBJ1-5,TRBV25-1,-,CASSSTGPSNQPQHF,TGTGCCAGCAGTTCCACAGGTCCTAGCAATCAGCCCCAGCATTTT
-,TRBJ1-2,TRBV30,TRBD1,CAWSAGGDYGYTF,TGTGCCTGGAGTGCAGGGGGCGACTATGGCTACACCTTC
-,TRBJ2-3,TRBV28,TRBD2,CASSLWGRATDTQYF,TGTGCCAGCAGTTTGTGGGGGAGGGCCACAGATACGCAGTATTTT
-,TRBJ2-5,TRBV4-2,TRBD2,CASSQKRAGVETQYF,TGTGCCAGCAGCCAAAAGAGAGCGGGAGTTGAGACCCAGTACTTC
many,TRBJ2-7,TRBV6-6,TRBD2,CASTTGGGQSNEQYF,TGTGCCAGCACCACGGGGGGAGGGCAGAGCAACGAGCAGTACTTC
many,TRBJ1-2,TRBV2,-,CASTYPGLHTF,TGTGCCAGCACCTACCCGGGGCTGCACACCTTC
-,TRBJ2-7,TRBV20-1,TRBD2,CSARLSGLCSYEQYF,TGCAGTGCCAGACTCTCGGGACTATGCTCCTACGAGCAGTACTTC
-,TRBJ1-2,TRBV6-6,TRBD1,CASSDRGFWGGYTF,TGTGCCAGCAGCGACAGGGGGTTTTGGGGTGGCTACACCTTC
-,TRBJ1-5,TRBV6-2/TRBV6-3,TRBD1,CASRQGAVQPQHF,TGTGCCAGCAGACAGGGGGCCGTTCAGCCCCAGCATTTT
-,TRBJ2-7,TRBV29-1,TRBD1,CSVMGQGSYEQYF,TGCAGCGTCATGGGACAGGGCTCCTACGAGCAGTACTTC